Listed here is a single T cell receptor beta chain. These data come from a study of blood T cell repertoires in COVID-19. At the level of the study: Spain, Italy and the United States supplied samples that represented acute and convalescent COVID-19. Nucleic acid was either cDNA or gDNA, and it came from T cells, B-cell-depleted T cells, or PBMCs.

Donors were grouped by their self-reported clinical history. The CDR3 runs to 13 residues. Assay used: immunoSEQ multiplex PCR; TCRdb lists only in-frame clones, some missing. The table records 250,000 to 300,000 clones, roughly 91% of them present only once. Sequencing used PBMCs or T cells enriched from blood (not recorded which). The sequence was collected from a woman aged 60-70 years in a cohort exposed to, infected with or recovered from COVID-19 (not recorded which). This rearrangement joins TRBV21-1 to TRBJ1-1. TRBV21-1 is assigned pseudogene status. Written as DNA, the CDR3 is TGTGCCAGCAGCAAATCGGGAGACACTGAAGCTTTCTTT. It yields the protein CASSKSGDTEAFF.